The next 7 T cell receptor beta chains were all read from a single sample in a study of cytomegalovirus exposure and HLA in healthy donors. 60 Vbeta and 13 Jbeta primers were used in PCR. Sequencing used immunoSEQ multiplex PCR; TCRdb keeps in-frame clones, though not all of them. The sample lists about 100,000 clones; around 80% were seen once. Sequencing was carried out using PBMCs. These receptors were taken from a female donor in good health and CMV-seropositive.

This chain connects TRBV29-1 to TRBJ1-2; TRBD1 is a possible D gene (5 bases). The CDR3 contains 13 residues. The germline gives CDR1 SQVTM, CDR2 ANQGSEA. Trimming took 6 bases from V and 7 from J, leaving 18 bases between them. This CDR3 reads CSVQPRVEVGYTF. In DNA, the CDR3 is TGCAGCGTCCAGCCCAGGGTTGAGGTTGGCTACACCTTC.

The chain couples TRBV15 to TRBJ1-4; D possibly corresponds to TRBD1 (5 bases). Per germline, CDR1 LNHNV and CDR2 YYDKDF (reference sequence). The CDR3 length is 17 residues. Trimming left V 2 bases short and J 4 bases short, with 17 bases between. The CDR3 DNA is TGTGCCACCAGCAGAACGCGTACGCAGGGTCGTAATGAAAAACTGTTTTTT. Amino acid sequence: CATSRTRTQGRNEKLFF.

This sequence joins TRBV5-1 and TRBJ2-1, with 10 bases matching TRBD2. The CDR3 sequence is 17 residues long. V shed 4 bases, J shed 2 bases, and the junction held 9 bases outside the gene matches. Germline V gene data show CDR1 as SGHRS and CDR2 as YFSETQ. CDR3 amino acids: CASSPTQLAGTYNEQFF. As DNA, the CDR3 is TGCGCCAGCAGCCCCACCCAACTAGCGGGAACCTACAATGAGCAGTTCTTC.

The chain uses TRBV7-6 and TRBJ2-5, with 8 bases matching TRBD2. Germline values: CDR1 SGHVS, CDR2 FNYEAQ. CDR3 length equals 15 residues. The ends lost 5 bases at V and 4 bases at J; junction bases unmatched: 9. In DNA, the CDR3 is TGTGCCAGCAGCCCGGGGGGGGGACGTGGAGAGACCCAGTACTTC. Encoded protein: CASSPGGGRGETQYF.

The chain couples TRBV7-7 to TRBJ2-1, with D perhaps matching TRBD1 (5 bases). The germline V gene has CDR1 SSHAT and CDR2 FNYEAQ (reference sequence). The CDR3 covers 14 residues. Deletions cut 1 base from V and 6 bases from J, with 10 bases between. CDR3 sequence (DNA): TGTGCCAGCAGCTTAGGGGGTAGGGGCAATGAGCAGTTCTTC. It encodes CASSLGGRGNEQFF.

The chain employs TRBV28 and TRBJ2-2; D call uncertain. V lost 6 bases to trimming and J lost 4 bases, with 9 bases between them. The CDR3 runs to 13 residues. CDR1 is MDHEN and CDR2 is SYDVKM in the germline V gene. The CDR3 loop reads CASRLLSTGELFF. The CDR3 DNA reads TGTGCCAGCAGACTCCTGAGCACCGGGGAGCTGTTTTTT.

This clone was observed once. This chain joins TRBV5-1 and TRBJ1-4; D is unresolved. V was shortened by 4 bases and J by 7 bases, with 17 bases between the two germline ends. There are 15 residues in the CDR3. CDR1 is SGHRS, CDR2 YFSETQ, per germline. CDR3 amino acids: CASSASGRVGEKLFF. CDR3 nucleotide sequence: TGCGCCAGCAGCGCCTCGGGGAGGGTCGGTGAAAAACTGTTTTTT.